These T cell receptor beta chains were read from a single sample in a study of cytomegalovirus exposure and HLA in healthy donors. Measured with immunoSEQ multiplex PCR; TCRdb has only the in-frame clones, and not every one. The table lists about 78,000 clones, roughly 63% of them singletons. The sample comprised PBMCs. The source is a man aged 25 to 40 in good health and CMV-seropositive. Each CDR3 is given with its conserved first and last residue. The order of the fields is V gene, J gene, clone size, D gene, CDR3 protein, CDR3 DNA. The D gene is left open where the match is weak. Only part of the rows carry a size: once, few, many, or a class if the clone is expanded.

>TRBV9|TRBJ2-5|NA|TRBD2
CASSVRISGRETQYF
TGTGCCAGCAGCGTAAGAATTAGCGGGAGAGAGACCCAGTACTTC
>TRBV7-9|TRBJ2-5|NA|NA
CASSPGGKETQYF
TGTGCCAGCAGCCCAGGAGGTAAAGAGACCCAGTACTTC
>TRBV18|TRBJ2-7|NA|NA
CASSGANRAFYEQYF
TGTGCCAGCTCAGGGGCTAACAGGGCCTTCTACGAGCAGTACTTC
>TRBV5-1|TRBJ2-3|few|TRBD2
CASSLMVAGGPIGIDTQYF
TGCGCCAGCAGCTTGATGGTGGCGGGGGGGCCAATAGGAATAGATACGCAGTATTTT
>TRBV11-3|TRBJ2-5|once|TRBD2
CASSSGLAGVLSGTQYF
TGTGCCAGCAGCTCGGGACTAGCGGGAGTTTTATCGGGGACCCAGTACTTC
>TRBV5-1|TRBJ2-3|few|TRBD2
CASSLVLAGGTDTQYF
TGCGCCAGCAGCTTGGTTCTAGCGGGGGGCACAGATACGCAGTATTTT
>TRBV28|TRBJ1-2|once|NA
CASSLSPLTGNGYTF
TGTGCCAGCAGTTTATCACCTCTTACGGGGAATGGCTACACCTTC
>TRBV7-9|TRBJ2-7|few|NA
CASSLSTGDSSEQYF
TGTGCCAGCAGCTTATCTACAGGGGACTCGAGCGAGCAGTACTTC
>TRBV2|TRBJ2-5|few|TRBD1
CASSADRGDGETQYF
TGTGCCAGCAGCGCGGACAGGGGAGATGGAGAGACCCAGTACTTC
>TRBV2|TRBJ2-1|NA|NA
CALHGRNEQFF
TGTGCCTTACATGGGCGTAACGAGCAGTTCTTC
>TRBV2|TRBJ2-3|once|NA
CASKGKSTDTQYF
TGTGCCAGCAAGGGGAAAAGCACAGATACGCAGTATTTT
>TRBV27|TRBJ2-1|once|NA
CASRSGLVNEQFF
TGTGCCAGCAGGAGCGGCCTAGTGAATGAGCAGTTCTTC
>TRBV7-9|TRBJ1-4|NA|TRBD1
CASTPGQTLVEKLFF
TGTGCCAGCACCCCGGGACAGACGCTGGTTGAAAAACTGTTTTTT
>TRBV6-5|TRBJ1-2|NA|NA
CASTLGGGRGYTF
TGTGCCAGCACCCTTGGGGGGGGGAGAGGCTACACCTTC
>TRBV5-1|TRBJ1-6|NA|NA
CASSLGIQGNSPLHF
TGCGCCAGCAGCTTGGGGATTCAGGGCAATTCACCCCTCCACTTT
>TRBV28|TRBJ1-2|NA|NA
CASSFGETCTF
TGTGCCAGCAGTTTTGGGGAGACTTGCACCTTC
>TRBV11-2|TRBJ2-3|NA|NA
CASSLDPRSRDTQYF
TGTGCCAGCAGCTTAGACCCCCGGTCCCGAGATACGCAGTATTTT
>TRBV5-1|TRBJ2-5|NA|TRBD2
CASCWEGSGQETQYF
TGCGCCAGCTGCTGGGAGGGTTCGGGGCAAGAGACCCAGTACTTC
>TRBV4-1|TRBJ2-6|few|TRBD1
CASSQTGTEFTGANVLTF
TGCGCCAGCAGCCAGACCGGGACAGAATTTACTGGGGCCAACGTCCTGACTTTC
>TRBV27|TRBJ1-2|NA|NA
CASSFGGRRAYGYTF
TGTGCCAGCAGTTTCGGGGGGCGACGCGCCTATGGCTACACCTTC
>TRBV9|TRBJ2-5|NA|TRBD2
CASSPYGTTVLETQYF
TGTGCCAGCAGCCCATACGGGACTACAGTTCTAGAGACCCAGTACTTC
>TRBV7-9|TRBJ1-2|NA|NA
CASSPGQGLVNGYTF
TGTGCCAGCAGCCCAGGGCAGGGGCTTGTTAATGGCTACACCTTC
>TRBV28|TRBJ2-7|NA|NA
CASSRPGPGHLEYEQYF
TGTGCCAGCAGTCGCCCTGGTCCGGGACACCTTGAGTACGAGCAGTACTTC
>TRBV4-3|TRBJ2-3|few|TRBD2
CASSQEAGGPKDTQYF
TGCGCCAGCAGCCAAGAAGCGGGAGGGCCAAAAGATACGCAGTATTTT
>TRBV6-5|TRBJ1-2|NA|TRBD1
CASSYTGGTYGYTF
TGTGCCAGCAGTTATACAGGGGGCACCTATGGCTACACCTTC
>TRBV5-4|TRBJ1-1|NA|NA
CASSFGGGTEAFF
TGTGCCAGCAGCTTCGGGGGGGGCACTGAAGCTTTCTTT
>TRBV5-1|TRBJ2-1|few|TRBD2
CASSYVAGASNEQFF
TGCGCCAGCAGCTACGTAGCGGGGGCCAGTAATGAGCAGTTCTTC
>TRBV28|TRBJ1-1|few|NA
CASSLEGRNTEAFF
TGTGCCAGCAGTTTGGAAGGGAGGAACACTGAAGCTTTCTTT
>TRBV6-6|TRBJ2-5|NA|TRBD2
CASSRSGSGRAETQYF
TGTGCCAGCAGCCGCTCCGGGAGCGGGAGGGCTGAGACCCAGTACTTC
>TRBV5-1|TRBJ2-3|NA|TRBD2
CASSLELAGGTDTQYF
TGCGCCAGCAGCTTGGAACTAGCGGGAGGAACAGATACGCAGTATTTT
>TRBV6-6|TRBJ1-4|NA|TRBD1
CASSLDRGTNEKLFF
TGTGCCAGCAGTCTCGACAGGGGTACTAATGAAAAACTGTTTTTT
>TRBV14|TRBJ2-5|NA|NA
CASSQDSMSGQETQYF
TGTGCCAGCAGCCAAGATTCGATGAGCGGGCAAGAGACCCAGTACTTC
>TRBV4-2|TRBJ2-1|few|NA
CASSQVTAGNEQFF
TGTGCCAGCAGCCAAGTAACAGCGGGCAATGAGCAGTTCTTC
>TRBV11-3|TRBJ1-1|NA|TRBD1
CASSAGQGKGTGDTEAFF
TGTGCCAGCAGCGCGGGACAGGGAAAAGGCACTGGGGACACTGAAGCTTTCTTT
>TRBV7-9|TRBJ1-1|few|TRBD1
CASSPGGAQGLNTEAFF
TGTGCCAGCAGCCCGGGGGGGGCACAGGGGCTGAACACTGAAGCTTTCTTT
>TRBV11-1|TRBJ2-1|few|TRBD1
CASSLAWGTDNNEQFF
TGTGCCAGCAGCTTAGCGTGGGGGACAGATAACAATGAGCAGTTCTTC
>TRBV29-1|TRBJ2-3|NA|TRBD1
CSVGTGGADTQYF
TGCAGCGTTGGGACAGGGGGCGCAGATACGCAGTATTTT
>TRBV18|TRBJ2-7|NA|TRBD2
CASSPRDYPYEQYF
TGTGCCAGCTCACCCCGGGACTACCCTTACGAGCAGTACTTC
>TRBV6-5|TRBJ2-7|few|NA
CASSYYQEREQYF
TGTGCCAGCAGTTATTATCAGGAACGCGAGCAGTACTTC
>TRBV28|TRBJ1-6|NA|NA
CASSSGPVTYNSPLHF
TGTGCCAGCAGTTCTGGCCCCGTGACCTATAATTCACCCCTCCACTTT
>TRBV5-6|TRBJ2-7|NA|NA
CASSLISGPYEQYF
TGTGCCAGCAGCTTAATCAGTGGTCCCTACGAGCAGTACTTC
>TRBV6-5|TRBJ1-5|NA|NA
CASSAPGAGNQPQHF
TGTGCCAGCAGTGCCCCAGGGGCGGGCAATCAGCCCCAGCATTTT
>TRBV7-9|TRBJ2-1|NA|NA
CASSPNSNLANNEQFF
TGTGCCAGCAGCCCTAACTCGAACCTAGCGAACAATGAGCAGTTCTTC
>TRBV5-6|TRBJ2-5|NA|TRBD2
CASSLLSGGGQETQYF
TGTGCCAGCAGCTTACTAAGCGGGGGGGGGCAAGAGACCCAGTACTTC
>TRBV9|TRBJ2-1|NA|TRBD2
CASSAGHPGLAGAERSYEQFF
TGTGCCAGCAGCGCCGGGCACCCGGGACTAGCGGGAGCCGAGCGTTCATATGAGCAGTTCTTC